This T cell receptor (beta chain) was sequenced for a study of tumor-infiltrating lymphocytes in oesophageal squamous cell carcinoma. From the PCR reads, TCRdb called clonotypes with MiXCR, one entry per CDR3 protein. The sample consists of some 14,000 distinct CDR3 sequences, roughly half of them appearing once. The sample taken for sequencing was blood. This sequence was found in a male donor with esophageal squamous cell carcinoma.

CDR3 DNA: TGTGCCAGCAGTTTAATGAGACAGGGAACAGGGACCCAGTACTTC. Translating gives CASSLMRQGTGTQYF. V usage is TRBV28 and J usage is TRBJ2-3, with TRBD1 matching over 7 bases. The J call may be in error: the DNA end matches TRBJ2-5 better. This CDR3 has 15 amino acids. Germline-derived CDR1 and CDR2 are MDHEN and SYDVKM.